These 24 T cell receptor beta chains originate from one sample sequenced in a study of blood T cell repertoires in COVID-19. Measured with immunoSEQ multiplex PCR; TCRdb has only the in-frame clones, and not every one. Of around 150,000 clones in the sample, about 80% were seen once. Material for sequencing was peripheral blood. These receptors were collected from a middle-aged woman with COVID-19, enrolled during active disease.

CDR3 bases: TGTGCCAGCAGCTACGGACAGGATAATTCACCCCTCCACTTT. This encodes CASSYGQDNSPLHF. This chain links TRBV3-1 (or the pseudogene TRBV3-2) with TRBJ1-6; 7 nucleotides align to TRBD1. The junction had 3 bases not matched to a gene; V was cut back by 5 bases and J by 5 bases. This CDR3 is 14 amino acids long. Germline V gene sequence: CDR1 LGHDT, CDR2 YNNKEL (reference sequence).

V usage is TRBV7-2 and J usage is TRBJ1-6; maybe TRBD1 (6 bases). The germline V gene encodes CDR1 SGHTA and CDR2 FQGNSA. Trimming shortened V by 5 bases and J by 7 bases, and 24 bases separated the two germline ends. The CDR3 has 18 residues. This CDR3 is CASSTPLGGAPLNSPLHF. CDR3 bases: TGTGCCAGCAGCACCCCCCTCGGGGGGGCGCCCCTGAATTCACCCCTCCACTTT.

This sequence joins TRBV5-6 and TRBJ2-7, with 8 bases identical to TRBD2. The CDR3 is 13 amino acids. Germline V gives CDR1 SGHDT, CDR2 YYEEEE. Unmatched junction bases numbered 4, after V lost 7 bases and J lost 1 base. The CDR3 is CASSTSGSYEQYF. CDR3 in DNA: TGTGCCAGCTCCACTAGCGGATCCTACGAGCAGTACTTC.

This chain links TRBV6-1 with TRBJ2-7; TRBD1 might be the D (5 bases). CDR1 and CDR2 (germline): MNHNS, SASEGT. V lost 2 bases and J lost 9, with 11 bases in between. There are 12 residues in the CDR3. CDR3 DNA: TGTGCCAGCAGTGAAAGGGGTACCCGGCAGTACGTC. It encodes CASSERGTRQYV.

The rearrangement links TRBV19 to TRBJ2-3; tentatively, D is TRBD2 (7 bases). CDR1 and CDR2 from the germline V gene are LNHDA and SQIVND (reference sequence). The CDR3 covers 15 residues. The ends were cut back, 2 bases at V and 4 bases at J, with 13 bases in the middle. As DNA, the CDR3 is TGTGCCAGTAGTATAACGGGGGGCCGGGCAGATACGCAGTATTTT. This sequence encodes CASSITGGRADTQYF.

The chain carries TRBV7-8 and TRBJ1-1, with D perhaps TRBD1 (6 bases). The length of the CDR3 is 13 residues. The V gene lost 5 bases and the J gene lost 1 base, with 8 bases spanning the gap. CDR1 SGHVS and CDR2 FQNEAQ come from the germline V gene. The CDR3 here is CASSMGQNTEAFF. The CDR3 DNA follows: TGTGCCAGCAGCATGGGACAGAACACTGAAGCTTTCTTT.

The V gene is TRBV27, the J gene TRBJ1-6; 10 bases match TRBD1. The germline gives CDR1 MNHEY, CDR2 SMNVEV (reference sequence). Trimming at V came to 6 bases and at J to 10 bases, leaving 6 bases not matched to a gene. The CDR3 extends over 14 amino acids. CDR3 DNA sequence: TGTGCCAGCAGACTCGGGACAGGGGTATCACCCCTCCACTTT. It encodes CASRLGTGVSPLHF.

The gene calls are TRBV13 and TRBJ1-2; D is possibly TRBD1 (6 bases). V lost 0 bases and J 7 bases, leaving 18 bases between the germline ends. This CDR3 has 16 residues. The V gene's germline CDR1 is PRHDT and CDR2 FYEKMQ (reference sequence). In DNA, the CDR3 is TGTGCCAGCAGCTTAGGGACGACGGATTTAGGGGGTGGCTACACCTTC. This codes for CASSLGTTDLGGGYTF.

The chain joins TRBV19 to TRBJ1-5, with 7 positions matching TRBD1. Germline V lookup: CDR1 LNHDA, CDR2 SQIVND (reference sequence). CDR3 length: 16 amino acids. J lost 4 bases, V lost 5 bases, and 11 bases had no gene match. CDR3 nucleotide sequence: TGTGCCAGTAGTTGGGGACAGCTCCTTAATAATCAGCCCCAGCATTTT. This codes for CASSWGQLLNNQPQHF.

The chain links TRBV19 to TRBJ1-2, with 8 bases fitting TRBD1. The ends lost 6 bases at V and 4 bases at J; junction bases unmatched: 4. The V gene's germline CDR1 is LNHDA and CDR2 SQIVND (reference sequence). The CDR3 is 13 amino acids. For the CDR3, the DNA is TGTGCCAGTAGCCCAGGGGGCTCCTATGGCTACACCTTC. This gives the protein CASSPGGSYGYTF.

This chain links TRBV14 with TRBJ2-7; D is unclear. V lost 1 base and J 6 bases, leaving 10 bases between the germline ends. CDR1 and CDR2 from the germline V gene are SGHDN and FVKESK. The CDR3 contains 13 residues. The DNA of the CDR3 is TGTGCCAGCAGCCAAGTTCTAGGTAGCGAGCAGTACTTC. It specifies CASSQVLGSEQYF. The complete variable domain, with remaining parts taken from reference TRBV14 and TRBJ2-7, reads EAGVTQFPSHSVIEKGQTVTLRCDPISGHDNLYWYRRVMGKEIKFLLHFVKESKQDESGMPNNRFLAERTGGTYSTLKVQPAELEDSGVYFCASSQVLGSEQYFGPGTRLTVT.

The chain recombines TRBV27 with TRBJ2-1; the D gene is possibly TRBD2 (6 bases). CDR3 length: 14 amino acids. In germline, CDR1 is MNHEY, CDR2 SMNVEV (reference sequence). The germline V and J ends were trimmed by 3 bases and 7 bases, with 13 bases remaining between them. CDR3 loop: CASSFSGGRNEQFF. The DNA of the CDR3 is TGTGCCAGCAGTTTTTCCGGGGGTCGGAATGAGCAGTTCTTC.

This clone was detected only once. This rearrangement joins TRBV5-4 to TRBJ1-1; D may be TRBD1 (6 bases). V shed 3 bases and J shed 0 bases, with 12 bases lying between them. Germline CDR1 is SGHNT and CDR2 is YYREEE (reference sequence). The CDR3 is 15 amino acids. Here the CDR3 DNA reads TGTGCCAGCAGCTCGGGAGGGGGGTTGAACACTGAAGCTTTCTTT. Translation: CASSSGGGLNTEAFF.

The J gene is TRBJ2-3, the V gene TRBV6-1; a weak D match, TRBD2 (6 bases). Germline CDR1 MNHNS, CDR2 SASEGT. The CDR3 runs 13 residues. The ends were cut back, 2 bases at V and 3 bases at J, with 6 bases in the middle. CDR3 sequence: CASSELATDTQYF. The CDR3 region has the DNA TGTGCCAGCAGTGAACTAGCGACAGATACGCAGTATTTT.

The chain joins TRBV7-3 to TRBJ2-5; 8 nucleotides match TRBD2. Losses at the gene ends were 1 base for V and 2 bases for J; bases not matched to a gene: 15. Germline V CDR1 and CDR2: SGHTA, FQGTGA. This CDR3 has 19 residues. CDR3 nucleotide sequence: TGTGCCAGCAGCTTAAGAGGAGCGGGAGTCTCTCATAAACAAGAGACCCAGTACTTC. This codes for CASSLRGAGVSHKQETQYF. Together with reference TRBV7-3 and TRBJ2-5, the CDR3 gives the full variable domain: GAGVSQTPSNKVTEKGKYVELRCDPISGHTALYWYRQSLGQGPEFLIYFQGTGAADDSGLPNDRFFAVRPEGSVSTLKIQRTERGDSAVYLCASSLRGAGVSHKQETQYFGPGTRLLVL.

The gene calls are TRBV21-1 and TRBJ2-5; the tabulated D call, TRBD2, remains unverified against the DNA. TRBV21-1 is given as a pseudogene. The CDR3 runs to 19 residues. CDR3 in amino acids: CASSKVGARTRSSDETQYF. The CDR3 bases are TGTGCCAGCAGCAAAGTAGGTGCCAGGACTAGATCCAGTGACGAGACCCAGTACTTC.

The V gene is TRBV28, the J gene TRBJ1-3; 12 bases line up with TRBD1. V gave up 5 bases and J gave up 0 bases; unmatched junction bases: 5. CDR1 is MDHEN and CDR2 is SYDVKM in the germline V gene. The CDR3 consists of 17 residues. In nucleotides, the CDR3 is TGTGCCAGCAGTCCGGGACAGGGGGCAGTCTCTGGAAACACCATATATTTT. Amino acids: CASSPGQGAVSGNTIYF. Drawing the rest from reference TRBV28 and TRBJ1-3, the complete variable domain is DVKVTQSSRYLVKRTGEKVFLECVQDMDHENMFWYRQDPGLGLRLIYFSYDVKMKEKGDIPEGYSVSREKKERFSLILESASTNQTSMYLCASSPGQGAVSGNTIYFGEGSWLTVV.

Points on this clone: This sample also contains other DNA sequences that code for the same CDR3. This chain joins TRBV27 and TRBJ1-1; unclear D gene. V dropped 6 bases and J dropped 5 bases, with 7 bases sitting between them. This CDR3 contains 11 residues. Germline V lookup: CDR1 MNHEY, CDR2 SMNVEV (reference sequence). The CDR3 reads CASSSLTEAFF. DNA of the CDR3: TGTGCCAGCAGCTCCCTAACTGAAGCTTTCTTT.

This chain joins TRBV7-8 and TRBJ2-2; D perhaps matches TRBD1 (6 bases). V gave up 5 bases and J gave up 0 bases, with 13 bases separating them. The CDR3 sequence is 16 residues long. The germline CDR1 and CDR2 sequences are SGHVS and FQNEAQ. CDR3 DNA: TGTGCCAGCAGCCCAACCGGGACATCGAACACCGGGGAGCTGTTTTTT. Translation: CASSPTGTSNTGELFF.

A single count supports this clone. The chain combines TRBV3-1 (or the pseudogene TRBV3-2) with TRBJ2-1; 8 bases match TRBD2. Losses at the gene ends were 1 base for V and 4 bases for J; bases not matched to a gene: 3. Germline V gene lookup returns CDR1 LGHDT and CDR2 YNNKEL (reference sequence). The CDR3 is 15 residues long. The CDR3 DNA sequence: TGTGCCAGCAGCCAAGCCGGGGGGGGATACAATGAGCAGTTCTTC. Translated, it gives CASSQAGGGYNEQFF.

DNA of the CDR3: TGTGCCAGCAGACCGATAACGACTAGCGGGAGCGATGAGCAGTTCTTC. Its translation is CASRPITTSGSDEQFF. The gene calls are TRBV3-1 (or the pseudogene TRBV3-2) and TRBJ2-1; 12 nucleotides align to TRBD2. Trimming took 6 bases from V and 8 from J; bases not matched to a gene: 11. CDR3 length: 16 residues. Germline V gene lookup returns CDR1 LGHDT and CDR2 YNNKEL (reference sequence).

The rearrangement links TRBV6-5 to TRBJ2-7, with TRBD1 matching over 9 bases. CDR1 MNHEY and CDR2 SVGAGI come from the germline V gene. The CDR3 runs to 15 residues. The V segment lost 8 bases and the J segment 0 bases; nucleotides outside the gene matches: 8. The CDR3 nucleotides are TGTGCCAGCCGCCGCGGGACAGGGAGCTCCTACGAGCAGTACGTC. This encodes CASRRGTGSSYEQYV.

In DNA, the CDR3 is TGTGCCAGCAGGGCGAACGCAGGGGGGACGGTGCCCCAGCATTTT. It is translated as CASRANAGGTVPQHF. The J gene is TRBJ1-5, the V gene TRBV6-6; 7 nucleotides match TRBD1. The trim removed 6 bases at V and 9 bases at J, leaving 14 bases unmatched. The CDR3 contains 15 residues. Germline CDR1 reads MNHNY; CDR2 reads SVGAGI (reference sequence).

The chain employs TRBV28 and TRBJ2-7; D not resolved. The germline V gene encodes CDR1 MDHEN and CDR2 SYDVKM. V gave up 3 bases and J gave up 3 bases, with 12 bases separating them. The CDR3 runs 14 residues. This CDR3 reads CASSFTVGSYEQYF. CDR3 in DNA: TGTGCCAGCAGTTTTACGGTCGGTAGCTACGAGCAGTACTTC.